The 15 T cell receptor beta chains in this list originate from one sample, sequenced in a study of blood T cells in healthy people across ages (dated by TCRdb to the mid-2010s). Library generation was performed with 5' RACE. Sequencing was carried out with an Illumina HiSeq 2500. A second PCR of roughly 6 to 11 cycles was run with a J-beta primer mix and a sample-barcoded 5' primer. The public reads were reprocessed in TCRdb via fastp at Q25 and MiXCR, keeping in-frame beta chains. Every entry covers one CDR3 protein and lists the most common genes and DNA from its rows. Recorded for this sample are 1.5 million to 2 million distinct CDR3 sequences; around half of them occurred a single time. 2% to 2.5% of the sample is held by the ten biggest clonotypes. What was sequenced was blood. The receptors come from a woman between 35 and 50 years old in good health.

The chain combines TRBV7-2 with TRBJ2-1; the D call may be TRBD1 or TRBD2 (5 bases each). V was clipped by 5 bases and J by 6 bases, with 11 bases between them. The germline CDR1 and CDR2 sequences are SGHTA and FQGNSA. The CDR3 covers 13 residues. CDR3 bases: TGTGCCAGCAGCACGGGACGCCCCAATGAGCAGTTCTTC. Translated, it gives CASSTGRPNEQFF.

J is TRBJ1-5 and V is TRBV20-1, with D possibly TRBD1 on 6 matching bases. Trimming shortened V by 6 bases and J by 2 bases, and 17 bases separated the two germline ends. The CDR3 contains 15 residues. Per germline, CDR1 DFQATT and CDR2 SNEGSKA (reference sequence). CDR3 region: CSARAGAEGNQPQHF. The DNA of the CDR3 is TGCAGTGCGCGAGCAGGGGCAGAAGGCAATCAGCCCCAGCATTTT.

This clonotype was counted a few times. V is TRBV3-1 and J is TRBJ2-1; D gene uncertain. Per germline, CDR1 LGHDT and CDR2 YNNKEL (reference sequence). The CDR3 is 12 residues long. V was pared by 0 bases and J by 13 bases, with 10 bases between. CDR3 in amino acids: CASSQEVETQFF. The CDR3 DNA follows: TGTGCCAGCAGCCAAGAAGTAGAGACCCAGTTCTTC.

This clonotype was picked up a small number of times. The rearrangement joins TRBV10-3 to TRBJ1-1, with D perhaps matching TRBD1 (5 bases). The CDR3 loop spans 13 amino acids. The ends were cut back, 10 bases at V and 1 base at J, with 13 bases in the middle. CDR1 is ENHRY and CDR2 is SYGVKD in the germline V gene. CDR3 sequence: CARRQHQNTEAFF. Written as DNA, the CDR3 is TGTGCCAGAAGACAGCACCAGAACACTGAAGCTTTCTTT.

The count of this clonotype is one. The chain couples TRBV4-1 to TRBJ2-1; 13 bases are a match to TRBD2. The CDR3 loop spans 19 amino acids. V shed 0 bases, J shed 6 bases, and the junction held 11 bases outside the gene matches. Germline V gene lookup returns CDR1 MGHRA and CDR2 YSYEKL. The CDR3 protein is CASSQEGLTSGGAVNEQFF. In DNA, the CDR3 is TGCGCCAGCAGCCAAGAAGGGTTAACTAGCGGGGGGGCGGTCAATGAGCAGTTCTTC.

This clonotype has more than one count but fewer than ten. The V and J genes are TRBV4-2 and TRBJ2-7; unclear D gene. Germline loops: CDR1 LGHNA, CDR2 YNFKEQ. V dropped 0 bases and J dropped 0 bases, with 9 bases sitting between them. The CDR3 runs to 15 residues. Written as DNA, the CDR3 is TGTGCCAGCAGCCAAGATCTTACGAGCTCCTACGAGCAGTACTTC. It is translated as CASSQDLTSSYEQYF.

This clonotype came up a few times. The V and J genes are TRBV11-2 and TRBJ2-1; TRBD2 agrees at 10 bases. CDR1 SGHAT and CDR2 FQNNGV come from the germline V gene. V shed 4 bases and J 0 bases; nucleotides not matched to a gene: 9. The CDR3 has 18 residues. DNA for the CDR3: TGTGCCAGCAGCTATTACCCCCAGCGGGGGGGCTCCTACAATGAGCAGTTCTTC. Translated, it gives CASSYYPQRGGSYNEQFF.

As DNA, the CDR3 is TGTGCTACCCGGGGACAGGGAGAGACCCAGTACTTC. Translating gives CATRGQGETQYF. V usage is TRBV7-7 and J usage is TRBJ2-5; 9 positions match TRBD1. The CDR3 has 12 amino acids. The germline CDR1 and CDR2 sequences are SSHAT and FNYEAQ (reference sequence).

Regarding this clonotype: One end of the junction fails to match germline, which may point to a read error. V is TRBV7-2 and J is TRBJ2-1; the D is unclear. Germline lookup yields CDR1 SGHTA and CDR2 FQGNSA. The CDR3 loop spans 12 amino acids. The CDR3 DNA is TGTGTCAGCAGCTTAGTGTTTAGGGAGCAGTTCTTC. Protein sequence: CVSSLVFREQFF.

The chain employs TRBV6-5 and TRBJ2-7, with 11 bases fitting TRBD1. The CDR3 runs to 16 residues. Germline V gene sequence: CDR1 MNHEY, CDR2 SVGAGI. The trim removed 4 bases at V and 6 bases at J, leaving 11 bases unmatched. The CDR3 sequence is CASSSSGTGGSGEQYF. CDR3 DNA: TGTGCCAGCAGTTCCTCGGGGACAGGGGGATCCGGCGAGCAGTACTTC.

The CDR3 loop is CSARGQDASGANVLTF. The CDR3 nucleotides read TGCAGTGCTAGAGGCCAGGATGCCTCTGGGGCCAACGTCCTGACTTTC. This chain joins TRBV20-1 and TRBJ2-6; D unresolved. CDR3 size: 16 residues. V lost 1 base, J lost 0 bases, and 10 bases lay in between. Germline CDR1 DFQATT, CDR2 SNEGSKA (reference sequence).

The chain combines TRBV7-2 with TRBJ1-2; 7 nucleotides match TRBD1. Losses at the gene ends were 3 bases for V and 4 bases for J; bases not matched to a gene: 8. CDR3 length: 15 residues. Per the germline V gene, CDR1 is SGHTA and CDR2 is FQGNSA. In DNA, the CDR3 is TGTGCCAGCAGCTTCAATACCGGGACAGCCTATGGCTACACCTTC. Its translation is CASSFNTGTAYGYTF.

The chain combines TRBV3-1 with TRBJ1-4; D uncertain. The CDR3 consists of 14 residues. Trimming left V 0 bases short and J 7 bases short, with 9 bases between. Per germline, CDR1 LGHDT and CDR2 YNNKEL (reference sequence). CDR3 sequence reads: CASSQEAAGEKLFF. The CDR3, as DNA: TGTGCCAGCAGCCAAGAGGCAGCCGGTGAAAAACTGTTTTTT.

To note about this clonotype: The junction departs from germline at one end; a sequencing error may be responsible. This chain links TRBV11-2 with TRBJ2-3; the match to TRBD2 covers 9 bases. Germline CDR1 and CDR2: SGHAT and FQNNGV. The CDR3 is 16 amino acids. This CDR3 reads CASSWERGTSTDAQYF. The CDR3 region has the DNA TGTGCCAGCAGCTGGGAACGGGGGACTAGCACAGATGCGCAGTATTTT.

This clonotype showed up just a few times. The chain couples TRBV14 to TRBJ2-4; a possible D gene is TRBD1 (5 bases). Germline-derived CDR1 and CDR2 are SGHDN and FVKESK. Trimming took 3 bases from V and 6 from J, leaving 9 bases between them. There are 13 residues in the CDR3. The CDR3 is CASSHSQGNIQYF. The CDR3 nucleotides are TGTGCCAGCAGCCATTCCCAGGGAAACATTCAGTACTTC.